Listed here is a single T cell receptor (beta chain). RNA and DNA were co-extracted from roughly 20-30 mg of unsorted bulk tissue. Infection with HBV was chronic in patients; they were treatment-naive. These data come from a study of tumor-infiltrating lymphocytes in primary liver carcinoma. Making TCR beta cDNA involved approximately 0.5 ug total RNA and a constant-region primer. ARM-PCR, slightly modified, supplied the TCR beta libraries through three nested multiplex PCR rounds. TCRdb reprocessed the multiplex PCR reads via MiXCR and lists one record per CDR3 protein. The profile shows about 35,000 distinct CDR3 sequences, over 65% of them singletons. The sequence was obtained from a middle-aged man with primary liver carcinoma and hepatitis B virus infection. Sequenced input: liver tumor tissue from sampling region 4. Indicated subset: tumor region T4, right-lateral pole.

The CDR3 DNA reads TGCGCCAGCATGGATACGGGCAGGACAGCCGAGCAGTACTTC. Protein sequence: CASMDTGRTAEQYF. The V call is TRBV5-1, the J call TRBJ2-7; weak D call: TRBD1 (6 bases). From germline, CDR1 is SGHRS and CDR2 YFSETQ. This CDR3 has 14 residues. V was trimmed by 6 bases and J by 6 bases, leaving 19 bases between them.